The following is a TCR beta chain sequence with its context. The target antigen is unknown. The sample belongs to a study of T cell responses to AZD1222 COVID-19 vaccine. Study-level points and caveats: Recipients of AZD1222 seropositive at baseline numbered only 5 or 6.

The CDR3 contains 18 residues. With V trimmed by 1 base and J by 3 bases, 7 bases remained unmatched. Germline assignment: CDR1 MDHEN and CDR2 SYDVKM. The method was immunoSEQ multiplex PCR; TCRdb's version includes in-frame clones alone and lacks a portion of them. The sample includes 95,000 to 130,000 clones, 80% to 90% of them seen just once. This TCR came from an adult in good health. The sequencing used peripheral blood, collected on day 0 of MenACWY control vaccination. The chain is built from TRBV28 and TRBJ1-5, with TRBD1 identical over 12 bases. The CDR3 reads CASSLYMGTGGNNQPQHF. The CDR3 nucleotides are TGTGCCAGCAGTTTATACATGGGGACAGGGGGCAACAATCAGCCCCAGCATTTT.